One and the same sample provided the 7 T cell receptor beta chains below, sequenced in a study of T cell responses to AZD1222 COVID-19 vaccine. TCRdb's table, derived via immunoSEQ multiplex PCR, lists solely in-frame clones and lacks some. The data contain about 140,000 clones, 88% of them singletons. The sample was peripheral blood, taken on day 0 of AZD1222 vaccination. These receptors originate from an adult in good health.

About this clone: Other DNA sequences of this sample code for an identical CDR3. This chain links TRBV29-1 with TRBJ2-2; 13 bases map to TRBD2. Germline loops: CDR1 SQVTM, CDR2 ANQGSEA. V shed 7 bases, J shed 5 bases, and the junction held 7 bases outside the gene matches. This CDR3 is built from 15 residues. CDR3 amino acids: CSAQGLAGDTGELFF. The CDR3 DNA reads TGCAGCGCTCAAGGACTAGCGGGAGATACCGGGGAGCTGTTTTTT.

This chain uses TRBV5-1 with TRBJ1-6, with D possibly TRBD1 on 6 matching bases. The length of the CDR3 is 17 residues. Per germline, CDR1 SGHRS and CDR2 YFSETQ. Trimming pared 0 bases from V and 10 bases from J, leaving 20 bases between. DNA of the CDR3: TGCGCCAGCAGCTTGGGGGCTTTCGGCAGGGGACACTCACCCCTCCACTTT. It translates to CASSLGAFGRGHSPLHF.

CDR3 DNA sequence: TGCGCCAGCAGCCAGGGGGCTAGCGGGAGGGGAACTGAGCAGTTCTTC. Its translation is CASSQGASGRGTEQFF. This sequence joins TRBV5-1 and TRBJ2-1; 12 bases line up with TRBD2. The J segment lost 9 bases and the V segment lost 4 bases, leaving 11 bases of the junction unmatched. The CDR3 has 16 residues. CDR1 is SGHRS, CDR2 YFSETQ, per germline.

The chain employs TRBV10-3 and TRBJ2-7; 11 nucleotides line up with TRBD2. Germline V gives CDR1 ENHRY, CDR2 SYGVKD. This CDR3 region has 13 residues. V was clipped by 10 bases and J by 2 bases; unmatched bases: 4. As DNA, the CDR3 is TGTGCCACCGGGACTAGCGGAACCTACGAGCAGTACTTC. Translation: CATGTSGTYEQYF.

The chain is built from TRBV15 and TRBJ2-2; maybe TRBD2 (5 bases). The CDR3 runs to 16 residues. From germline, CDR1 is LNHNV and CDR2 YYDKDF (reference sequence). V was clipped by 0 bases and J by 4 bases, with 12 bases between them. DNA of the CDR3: TGTGCCACCAGCAGAGACACCGGGGTTCCCACCGGGGAGCTGTTTTTT. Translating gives CATSRDTGVPTGELFF.

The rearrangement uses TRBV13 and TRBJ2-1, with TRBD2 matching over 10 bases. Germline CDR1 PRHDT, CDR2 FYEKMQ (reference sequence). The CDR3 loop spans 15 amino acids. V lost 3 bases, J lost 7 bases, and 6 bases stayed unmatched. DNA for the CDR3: TGTGCCAGCAGCTTCGTCACTAGCGGGGCGAATGAGCAGTTCTTC. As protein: CASSFVTSGANEQFF. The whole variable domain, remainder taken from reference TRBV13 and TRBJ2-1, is AAGVIQSPRHLIKEKRETATLKCYPIPRHDTVYWYQQGPGQDPQFLISFYEKMQSDKGSIPDRFSAQQFSDYHSELNMSSLELGDSALYFCASSFVTSGANEQFFGPGTRLTVL.

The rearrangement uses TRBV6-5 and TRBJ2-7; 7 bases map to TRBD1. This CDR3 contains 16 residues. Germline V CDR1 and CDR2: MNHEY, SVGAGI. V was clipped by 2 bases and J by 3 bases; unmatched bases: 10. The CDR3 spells CASSYATGQSHYEQYF. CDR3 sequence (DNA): TGTGCCAGCAGTTACGCGACGGGACAGAGCCACTACGAGCAGTACTTC.